The T cell receptor beta chain described here comes from a study of T cells in Graves' hyperthyroidism and ophthalmopathy. Study details: Peripheral blood draws took place at initial diagnosis, ahead of any treatment.

Study-level findings and limits: Most thyroid clonotypes that were expanded above 0.001 also turned up in blood.

Germline values: CDR1 SEHNR, CDR2 FQNEAQ (reference sequence). The CDR3 spans 14 residues. V was shortened by 1 base and J by 0 bases, with 4 bases between the two germline ends. Amplified TCR beta CDR3 regions derived from RNA transcripts. An initial round of RT-PCR targeting the TCR CDR3 relied on the HTBI primer set. TCRdb passed the multiplex PCR reads through MiXCR, listing each CDR3 protein once. The table records about 640,000 distinct CDR3 sequences, about 14% of them present only once. The diagnostic basis comprised clinical symptoms, serum thyroxine and TRAb, thyroid ultrasound and orbital computed tomography. The source of the PBMCs was more than 9.5 ml of fresh peripheral blood. This clonotype appeared many times. Antigen specificity is unknown.

The V gene is TRBV7-9, the J gene TRBJ1-5; no clear D. The sequencing input was blood. The receptor was derived from a woman aged 45-65 years with Graves' ophthalmopathy. The CDR3: CASSLDSSNQPQHF. The DNA for the CDR3 is TGTGCCAGCAGCTTAGATAGTAGCAATCAGCCCCAGCATTTT.